This T cell receptor (beta chain) was captured by sequencing in a study of T-cell memory formation after mild COVID-19. Trimming pared 2 bases from V and 0 bases from J, leaving 9 bases between. Germline V gene data show CDR1 as KGHDR and CDR2 as SFDVKD. This CDR3 comprises 16 residues. One entry per CDR3 protein, called by TCRdb with MiXCR from the 5' RACE reads. The sample has about 130,000 distinct CDR3 sequences; roughly 6.2% are singletons. The sequence was collected from an adult woman who had mild COVID-19 (a few samples of this study predate the infection). Cell type and time point are not known. Sequenced sample: PBMCs or a T cell subset sorted from them (not recorded which). The chain combines TRBV24-1 with TRBJ1-4; D ambiguous. For the CDR3, the DNA is TGTGCCACCAGTGATTCGGACGGCTCAACTAATGAAAAACTGTTTTTT. It codes for CATSDSDGSTNEKLFF.